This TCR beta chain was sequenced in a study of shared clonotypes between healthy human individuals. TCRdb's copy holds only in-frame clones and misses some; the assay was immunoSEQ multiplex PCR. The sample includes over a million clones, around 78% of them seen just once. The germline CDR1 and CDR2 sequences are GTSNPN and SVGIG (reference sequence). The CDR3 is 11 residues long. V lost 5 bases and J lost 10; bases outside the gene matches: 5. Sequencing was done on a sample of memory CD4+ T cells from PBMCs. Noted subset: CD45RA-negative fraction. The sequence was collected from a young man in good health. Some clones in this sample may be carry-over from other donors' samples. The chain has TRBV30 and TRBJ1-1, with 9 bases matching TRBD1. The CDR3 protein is CAWATGGPAFF. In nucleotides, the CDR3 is TGTGCCTGGGCAACAGGGGGCCCAGCTTTCTTT. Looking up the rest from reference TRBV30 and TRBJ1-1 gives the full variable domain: SQTIHQWPATLVQPVGSPLSLECTVEGTSNPNLYWYRQAAGRGLQLLFYSVGIGQISSEVPQNLSASRPQDRQFILSSKKLLLSDSGFYLCAWATGGPAFFGQGTRLTVV.